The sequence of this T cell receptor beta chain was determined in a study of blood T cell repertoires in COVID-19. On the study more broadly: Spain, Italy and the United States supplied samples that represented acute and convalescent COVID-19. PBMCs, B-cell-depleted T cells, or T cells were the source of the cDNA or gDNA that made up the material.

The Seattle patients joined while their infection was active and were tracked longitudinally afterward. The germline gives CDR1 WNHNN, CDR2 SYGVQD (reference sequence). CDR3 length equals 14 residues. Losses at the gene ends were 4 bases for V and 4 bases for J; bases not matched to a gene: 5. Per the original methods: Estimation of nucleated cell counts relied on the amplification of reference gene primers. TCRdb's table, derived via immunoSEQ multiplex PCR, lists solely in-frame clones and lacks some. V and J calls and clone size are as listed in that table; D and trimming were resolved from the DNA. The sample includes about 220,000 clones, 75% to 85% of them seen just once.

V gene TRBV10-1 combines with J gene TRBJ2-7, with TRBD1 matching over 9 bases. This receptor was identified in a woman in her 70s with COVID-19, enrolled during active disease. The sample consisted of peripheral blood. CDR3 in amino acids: CASSGPGQGYEQYF. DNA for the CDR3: TGCGCCAGCAGTGGGCCGGGACAGGGTTACGAGCAGTACTTC.